The 12 T cell receptor beta chains listed next were all sequenced from one sample in a study of blood T cells in healthy people across ages. Alongside a J-beta primer mix, a sample-barcoded 5' primer served in a second PCR lasting roughly 7 to 11 cycles. TCRdb passed the 5' RACE reads through MiXCR, listing each CDR3 protein once. The profile shows over 600,000 distinct CDR3 sequences, roughly 21% of them singletons. The sequenced sample was blood. These receptors all come from a man aged 65 to 79 in good health.

This clonotype occurred a few times. This chain connects TRBV20-1 to TRBJ1-3; unclear D gene. CDR3 length: 15 amino acids. The V gene lost 5 bases and the J gene lost 0 bases, with 14 bases spanning the gap. Germline V CDR1 and CDR2: DFQATT, SNEGSKA (reference sequence). The CDR3 DNA reads as TGCAGTGCTCGGCGCGGAGAGGCCTCTGGAAACACCATATATTTT. Translating gives CSARRGEASGNTIYF.

This clonotype appeared a few times. The CDR3 protein is CASSLQGAGYNEQFF. In DNA form, the CDR3 reads TGCGCCAGCAGCCTTCAGGGGGCGGGATACAATGAGCAGTTCTTC. This chain joins TRBV5-1 and TRBJ2-1; the match to TRBD1 covers 8 bases. With 4 bases clipped from V and 4 bases from J, the junction kept 7 bases outside the gene matches. The CDR3 spans 15 residues. Per germline, CDR1 SGHRS and CDR2 YFSETQ.

This clonotype came up a few times. This CDR3 is missing its conserved last phenylalanine or tryptophan, likely due to a read error. This rearrangement joins TRBV25-1 to TRBJ1-5; D ambiguous. V dropped 2 bases and J dropped 2 bases, with 10 bases sitting between them. In germline, CDR1 is MGHDK, CDR2 SYGVNS. The CDR3 runs to 15 residues. CDR3 loop: CASSEALGGNQPQHY. For the CDR3, the DNA is TGTGCCAGCAGTGAAGCCCTGGGTGGCAATCAGCCCCAGCATTAT.

The chain links TRBV5-1 to TRBJ2-5, with D maybe TRBD1 (6 bases). Looked up from germline, CDR1 is SGHRS and CDR2 is YFSETQ. There are 14 residues in the CDR3. V gave up 4 bases and J gave up 4 bases, with 14 bases separating them. The CDR3 region is CASSPTGSGETQYF. DNA for the CDR3: TGCGCCAGCAGCCCAACAGGGAGTGGAGAGACCCAGTACTTC.

This rearrangement joins TRBV7-3 to TRBJ2-5, with 14 positions matching TRBD2. The J call is in doubt because the DNA end fits TRBJ2-1 better. This CDR3 has 15 amino acids. From germline, CDR1 is SGHTA and CDR2 FQGTGA. This CDR3 is CASSDGLAGGDEQFF. In DNA, the CDR3 is TGTGCCAGCAGCGACGGACTAGCGGGAGGCGATGAGCAGTTCTTC.

This clonotype has only a few counts. The rearrangement uses TRBV7-2 and TRBJ2-3; 12 bases are shared with TRBD2. Unmatched junction bases numbered 5, after V lost 1 base and J lost 6 bases. CDR1 SGHTA and CDR2 FQGNSA come from the germline V gene. The CDR3 has 16 residues. The CDR3 region is CASSLGATSGSDTQYF. CDR3 DNA sequence: TGTGCCAGCAGCTTAGGTGCGACTAGCGGGAGCGATACGCAGTATTTT. Together with reference TRBV7-2 and TRBJ2-3, the CDR3 gives the full variable domain: GAGVSQSPSNKVTEKGKDVELRCDPISGHTALYWYRQSLGQGLEFLIYFQGNSAPDKSGLPSDRFSAERTGGSVSTLTIQRTQQEDSAVYLCASSLGATSGSDTQYFGPGTRLTVL.

The chain links TRBV14 to TRBJ2-3; TRBD2 agrees at 11 bases. V was pared by 0 bases and J by 5 bases, with 7 bases of the junction left unmatched. CDR3 length: 17 residues. Germline CDR1 is SGHDN and CDR2 is FVKESK. CDR3 residues: CASSQDLGGLAEDTQYF. The CDR3 nucleotides are TGTGCCAGCAGCCAAGATCTTGGGGGACTAGCGGAAGATACGCAGTATTTT.

This clonotype was found a few times. This chain joins TRBV5-1 and TRBJ2-5; D unclear. The CDR3 length is 12 residues. V lost 7 bases to trimming and J lost 3 bases, with 10 bases between them. Looked up from germline, CDR1 is SGHRS and CDR2 is YFSETQ. The CDR3 reads CASGQNEETQYF. CDR3 DNA: TGCGCCAGCGGGCAGAACGAAGAGACCCAGTACTTC.

This clonotype was observed a few times. The chain joins TRBV20-1 to TRBJ2-1, with 8 bases aligning to TRBD1. The CDR3 sequence is 11 residues long. Germline CDR1 is DFQATT and CDR2 is SNEGSKA (reference sequence). The CDR3 here is CGSGGVIEQFF. The CDR3 DNA is TGCGGATCAGGGGGCGTGATTGAGCAGTTCTTC.

This clonotype came up a few times. V usage is TRBV6-1 and J usage is TRBJ1-5; a possible D gene is TRBD1 (6 bases). The CDR3 runs 15 residues. Germline CDR1 and CDR2: MNHNS and SASEGT. Trimming pared 5 bases from V and 0 bases from J, leaving 11 bases between. The CDR3 nucleotides are TGTGCCAGCAGTTGGACAGCAGATAGCAATCAGCCCCAGCATTTT. Encoded protein: CASSWTADSNQPQHF.

The chain is built from TRBV7-9 and TRBJ2-5, with TRBD1 identical over 7 bases. With 3 bases clipped from V and 2 bases from J, the junction kept 12 bases outside the gene matches. CDR1 and CDR2 from the germline V gene are SEHNR and FQNEAQ (reference sequence). The CDR3 has 17 residues. The CDR3 loop is CASSFSNRGWLQETQYF. CDR3 DNA: TGTGCCAGCAGCTTCTCAAACAGGGGTTGGCTACAAGAGACCCAGTACTTC.

The CDR3 sequence: CASSAQVRKSSGWSYNEQFF. The CDR3 region has the DNA TGTGCCAGCAGTGCACAAGTTCGAAAGAGTAGCGGGTGGTCCTACAATGAGCAGTTCTTC. The rearrangement uses TRBV28 and TRBJ2-1, with 7 positions matching TRBD2. The CDR3 is 20 residues long. The junction had 20 bases not matched to a gene; V was cut back by 5 bases and J by 1 base. The germline V gene has CDR1 MDHEN and CDR2 SYDVKM.